This TCR beta chain was captured in a study of T-cell reconstitution after alpha-beta-depleted transplantation in children. Regarding the study as a whole: By one year post-transplant, T-cell counts and diversity largely arose from T cells that were newly produced. Several hundred expanded graft clones reportedly supplied alpha-beta T cells about two months after transplant. After transplant, high TCRbeta diversity at day 60 in some patients arose from surviving recipient T cells and thymic progenitors.

To note about this clonotype: Its antigen is not known.

The library targeted TCRbeta and was prepared with unique molecular identifiers. TCRdb reprocessed the PCR reads with MiXCR, giving one entry per CDR3 protein. This sample has 540,000 or so distinct CDR3 sequences, with 20% to 25% found just once. The clonotype was recovered from a boy younger than two who had a stem cell transplant for acute myeloid leukemia, so the T cells may come from the graft donor. The sequenced sample was PBMCs, mostly from graft donor cells, obtained 360 days after TCRalphabeta/CD19-depleted stem cell transplant.

CDR3 nucleotide sequence: TGTGCCAGCAACGTAGCGGGGGGGGGCTACAATGAGCAGTTCTTC. The encoded protein is CASNVAGGGYNEQFF. The V gene is TRBV2, the J gene TRBJ2-1; TRBD2 matches at 11 bases. V lost 7 bases and J lost 3; bases outside the gene matches: 5. CDR1 SNHLY and CDR2 FYNNEI come from the germline V gene. CDR3 length: 15 amino acids.